This T cell receptor beta chain was identified in a study of blood T cell repertoires in COVID-19. Losses at the gene ends were 8 bases for V and 2 bases for J; bases not matched to a gene: 11. The germline CDR1 and CDR2 sequences are ENHRY and SYGVKD. This CDR3 is built from 15 residues. Repertoires were generated with immunoSEQ multiplex PCR, while TCRdb's copy carries only in-frame clones and drops some. The data show roughly 200,000 clones, 65% to 85% seen once. The clonotype comes from a man aged 35 to 55 with active or convalescent COVID-19. The specimen was peripheral blood. The chain has TRBV10-3 and TRBJ2-7; 8 bases fit TRBD2. In DNA form, the CDR3 reads TGTGCCATCTCTGGGAATGAGCGGGAGACCTACGAGCAGTACTTC. This translates into CAISGNERETYEQYF.